A selection of T cell receptor beta chains follows, all from one sample in a study of CD8+ T cells in alopecia areata. Only in-frame clones appear in the TCRdb table, and some are missing; sequencing was by immunoSEQ multiplex PCR. The table has 200,000 to 250,000 clones, 64% seen once. The specimen was CD4+ T cells sorted from blood, collected at week 4, from a patient treated with tofacitinib. All receptors come from a human donor with alopecia areata. Each CDR3 is given with its conserved first and last residue. Fields, in order: CDR3 length, J gene, V gene, D gene, clone size, CDR3 DNA, CDR3 protein. A D gene is named only where the DNA matches it firmly. A clone size is listed for some rows: how often the clone was seen (once, few, many), or a class if it is expanded.

14	TRBJ2-1	TRBV5-1	NA	NA	TGCGCCAGCAGCTTGGAGGCAGGATTCCATGAGCAGTTCTTC	CASSLEAGFHEQFF
17	TRBJ1-2	TRBV5-4	TRBD1	NA	TGTGCCAGCAGCGCCCCATTGGTACGGACAGGGCATGCTGGCTACACCTTC	CASSAPLVRTGHAGYTF
17	TRBJ1-2	TRBV7-2	TRBD1	NA	TGTGCCAGCAGCTTAAGGGGCCCGGGACAGGGGGCGGATGGCTACACCTTC	CASSLRGPGQGADGYTF
16	TRBJ2-3	TRBV27	TRBD1	NA	TGTGCCAGCAGTCCCTTGGACAGGATTGGGACAGATACGCAGTATTTT	CASSPLDRIGTDTQYF
14	TRBJ2-7	TRBV9	NA	NA	TGTGCCAGCAGCGTAGGGCAGGGAGCCTACGAGCAGTACTTC	CASSVGQGAYEQYF
15	TRBJ2-7	TRBV6-5	NA	NA	TGTGCCAGCAGTTCCATCGAAGTCGCGGCCTACGAGCAGTACTTC	CASSSIEVAAYEQYF
14	TRBJ2-5	TRBV6-5	TRBD1	NA	TGTGCCAGCAGTTGGGACAGGGGTTCGGAGACCCAGTACTTC	CASSWDRGSETQYF
14	TRBJ2-2	TRBV7-2	NA	NA	TGTGCCAGCAGCTTAACCAGATCGACCGGGGAGCTGTTTTTT	CASSLTRSTGELFF
15	TRBJ1-2	TRBV4-3	TRBD1	NA	TGCGCCAGCAGCCAAGCAGGCGGGACAGGGGTTGGCTACACCTTC	CASSQAGGTGVGYTF
16	TRBJ2-3	TRBV5-1	NA	NA	TGCGCCAGCAGCTTGGGATCAGGGGCAGGAACAGATACGCAGTATTTT	CASSLGSGAGTDTQYF
14	TRBJ2-2	TRBV6-5	TRBD1	NA	TGTGCCAGCAGTCTTCGACAGGGGACCGGGGAGCTGTTTTTT	CASSLRQGTGELFF
14	TRBJ1-2	TRBV30	NA	NA	TGTGCCTGGAGGAGAACAGGCCTGAGCTATGGCTACACCTTC	CAWRRTGLSYGYTF
14	TRBJ1-1	TRBV29-1	NA	few	TGCAGCGTCCGACGACAGGACTTGAACACTGAAGCTTTCTTT	CSVRRQDLNTEAFF